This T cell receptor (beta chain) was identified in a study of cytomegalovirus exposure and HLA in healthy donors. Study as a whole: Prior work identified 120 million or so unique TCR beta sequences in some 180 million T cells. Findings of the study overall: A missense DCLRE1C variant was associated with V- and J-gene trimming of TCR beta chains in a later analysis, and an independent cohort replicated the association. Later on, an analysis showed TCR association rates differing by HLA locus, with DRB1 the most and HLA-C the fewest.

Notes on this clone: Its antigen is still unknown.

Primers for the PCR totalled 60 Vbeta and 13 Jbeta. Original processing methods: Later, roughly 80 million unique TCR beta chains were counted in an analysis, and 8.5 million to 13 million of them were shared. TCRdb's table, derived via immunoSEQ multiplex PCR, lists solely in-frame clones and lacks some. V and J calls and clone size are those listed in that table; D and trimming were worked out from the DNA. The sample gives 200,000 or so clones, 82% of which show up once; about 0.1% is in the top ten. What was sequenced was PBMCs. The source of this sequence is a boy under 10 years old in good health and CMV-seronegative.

The CDR3 DNA sequence: TGTGCCAGCTCACCCTCAACAGGGGAGTGGGGTGGCTACACCTTC. It encodes CASSPSTGEWGGYTF. The chain employs TRBV18 and TRBJ1-2, with 7 bases matching TRBD1. This CDR3 contains 15 residues. Germline V CDR1 and CDR2: KGHSH, LQKENI. Trimming at V came to 3 bases and at J to 7 bases, leaving 11 bases not matched to a gene.